A single sample gave rise to the 22 T cell receptor beta chains below, sequenced in a study of T cell responses to AZD1222 COVID-19 vaccine. Profiled with immunoSEQ multiplex PCR; TCRdb holds only in-frame clones, not every one. The sample records 150,000 to 200,000 clones, over 90% being singletons. The sample here was peripheral blood, taken on day 0 of AZD1222 vaccination. These receptors all come from an adult in good health.

This CDR3 reads CASSSRFGGGGEQYF. The CDR3 DNA sequence: TGTGCCAGCAGCTCACGATTCGGGGGAGGAGGTGAGCAGTACTTC. The chain combines TRBV7-6 with TRBJ2-7, with a possible D match to TRBD2 (6 bases). This CDR3 has 15 amino acids. V shed 4 bases and J shed 7 bases, with 20 bases lying between them. The germline V gene encodes CDR1 SGHVS and CDR2 FNYEAQ.

V is TRBV29-1 and J is TRBJ1-1, with TRBD1 identical over 9 bases. The CDR3 is 16 amino acids. J was trimmed by 4 bases and V by 3 bases; bases with no gene match: 12. Germline CDR1 SQVTM, CDR2 ANQGSEA. In nucleotides, the CDR3 is TGCAGCGTTGAGGGTTCGAGGACAGGGGCGCTCACTGAAGCTTTCTTT. Protein product: CSVEGSRTGALTEAFF.

The chain links TRBV11-2 to TRBJ1-3; D is undetermined. The length of the CDR3 is 19 residues. V gave up 4 bases and J gave up 0 bases, with 22 bases separating them. Germline lookup yields CDR1 SGHAT and CDR2 FQNNGV. CDR3 DNA sequence: TGTGCCAGCAGCTCGGGGAGGTTCCCCTTATCAAGCTCTGGAAACACCATATATTTT. Amino acid sequence: CASSSGRFPLSSSGNTIYF.

The chain carries TRBV18 and TRBJ1-1; D uncertain. The CDR3 extends over 13 amino acids. Trimming pared 2 bases from V and 1 base from J, leaving 5 bases between. Germline V gene data show CDR1 as KGHSH and CDR2 as LQKENI. CDR3 protein: CASSPSTNTEAFF. The CDR3 DNA follows: TGTGCCAGCTCACCATCCACGAACACTGAAGCTTTCTTT.

This chain uses TRBV5-1 with TRBJ2-1; TRBD2 is a possible D gene (5 bases). Trimming cost V 3 bases and J 0 bases, with 10 bases left between them. The CDR3 extends over 15 amino acids. Per germline, CDR1 SGHRS and CDR2 YFSETQ. Here the CDR3 DNA reads TGCGCCAGCAGCTGGGAGCGTAGCTCCTACAATGAGCAGTTCTTC. It translates to CASSWERSSYNEQFF.

This clone is a singleton in its sample. V gene TRBV5-4 combines with J gene TRBJ2-3; 10 positions match TRBD2. The ends lost 0 bases at V and 1 base at J; junction bases unmatched: 8. Germline V CDR1 and CDR2: SGHNT, YYREEE (reference sequence). The length of the CDR3 is 18 residues. The CDR3 DNA follows: TGTGCCAGCAGCTTGGGCTGGACGAGCGGGGGGGGCACAGATACGCAGTATTTT. Protein sequence: CASSLGWTSGGGTDTQYF.

The chain couples TRBV6-5 to TRBJ2-3; D not certain. The CDR3 is 13 amino acids. Germline CDR1 and CDR2: MNHEY and SVGAGI. Trimming removed 6 bases at V and 2 bases at J, with 9 bases between. The CDR3 DNA sequence: TGTGCCAGCAGCCCGTACCCCACAGATACGCAGTATTTT. Encoded protein: CASSPYPTDTQYF.

A single count supports this clone. The genes are TRBV5-1 and TRBJ2-3, with 10 bases identical to TRBD2. The V gene's germline CDR1 is SGHRS and CDR2 YFSETQ. The CDR3 extends over 16 amino acids. With 0 bases clipped from V and 2 bases from J, the junction kept 3 bases outside the gene matches. The DNA for the CDR3 is TGCGCCAGCAGCTTGGGACTAGCGGGCCACACAGATACGCAGTATTTT. Translation: CASSLGLAGHTDTQYF.

The V and J genes are TRBV3-1 (or the pseudogene TRBV3-2) and TRBJ1-5; D is possibly TRBD1 (5 bases). The CDR3 contains 15 residues. Deletions cut 1 base from V and 7 bases from J, with 14 bases between. CDR1 and CDR2 from the germline V gene are LGHDT and YNNKEL (reference sequence). The CDR3 here is CASSQGGRERQPQHF. DNA for the CDR3: TGTGCCAGCAGCCAAGGGGGCAGGGAAAGACAGCCCCAGCATTTT.

This clone was counted once. This chain connects TRBV7-3 to TRBJ2-3; D is uncertain. Germline CDR1 is SGHTA and CDR2 is FQGTGA. The CDR3 spans 13 residues. Trimming shortened V by 10 bases and J by 2 bases, and 13 bases separated the two germline ends. CDR3 DNA: TGTGCCACCGCGGAGACCTACACAGATACGCAGTATTTT. Its protein product is CATAETYTDTQYF.

The chain joins TRBV19 to TRBJ1-5; 9 nucleotides match TRBD1. V trimming: 4 bases; J trimming: 2 bases; junction bases outside the gene matches: 6. Germline CDR1 is LNHDA and CDR2 is SQIVND (reference sequence). This CDR3 is built from 16 residues. The CDR3 nucleotides are TGTGCCAGTAGTACGGGGACAGGGATCGGCAATCAGCCCCAGCATTTT. It translates to CASSTGTGIGNQPQHF. Filled out from reference TRBV19 and TRBJ1-5, the complete variable domain reads DGGITQSPKYLFRKEGQNVTLSCEQNLNHDAMYWYRQDPGQGLRLIYYSQIVNDFQKGDIAEGYSVSREKKESFPLTVTSAQKNPTAFYLCASSTGTGIGNQPQHFGDGTRLSIL.

The genes are TRBV18 and TRBJ2-3; possibly TRBD2 for D (5 bases). There are 12 residues in the CDR3. Germline V gene sequence: CDR1 KGHSH, CDR2 LQKENI. Trimming stripped 3 bases from V and 6 bases from J, with 7 bases between. The CDR3 sequence: CASSPTGDTQYF. The CDR3 nucleotides are TGTGCCAGCTCACCCACGGGGGATACGCAGTATTTT.

The chain combines TRBV12-3 or TRBV12-4 with TRBJ2-4; weak D call: TRBD1 (5 bases). The V end lost 2 bases, the J end lost 8 bases, and 7 bases lay between the germline ends. The CDR3 length is 12 residues. CDR3 residues: CASSLQGDIQYF. CDR3 nucleotides: TGTGCCAGCAGTTTACAAGGGGACATTCAGTACTTC.

CDR3: CAISAPFSEQYF. Written as DNA, the CDR3 is TGTGCCATCAGTGCTCCCTTTAGCGAGCAGTACTTC. The chain recombines TRBV10-3 with TRBJ2-7; no firm D call. The ends were cut back, 4 bases at V and 6 bases at J, with 10 bases in the middle. This CDR3 is 12 amino acids long. The germline V gene has CDR1 ENHRY and CDR2 SYGVKD.

This chain joins TRBV7-9 and TRBJ2-5; 8 bases are a match to TRBD2. The CDR3 has 14 amino acids. Per germline, CDR1 SEHNR and CDR2 FQNEAQ (reference sequence). Losses at the gene ends were 3 bases for V and 4 bases for J; bases not matched to a gene: 4. Written as DNA, the CDR3 is TGTGCCAGCAGCTTCGCCAGCGGGAGAGAGACCCAGTACTTC. It specifies CASSFASGRETQYF.

The chain combines TRBV6-1 with TRBJ1-2; TRBD1 aligns across 10 bases. From germline, CDR1 is MNHNS and CDR2 SASEGT. V shed 2 bases and J 4 bases; nucleotides not matched to a gene: 4. The CDR3 has 15 amino acids. CDR3 region: CASSESDRGPYGYTF. The CDR3 nucleotides are TGTGCCAGCAGTGAAAGTGACAGGGGGCCCTATGGCTACACCTTC.

This chain joins TRBV7-6 and TRBJ2-2, with 7 nucleotides matching TRBD1. The junction had 3 bases not matched to a gene; V was cut back by 6 bases and J by 2 bases. CDR3 length equals 14 residues. CDR1 SGHVS and CDR2 FNYEAQ come from the germline V gene. The CDR3 coding sequence is TGTGCCAGCAGGGGACAGACTAACACCGGGGAGCTGTTTTTT. It yields the protein CASRGQTNTGELFF.

The chain couples TRBV6-6 to TRBJ1-6, with 8 bases fitting TRBD1. The CDR3 extends over 16 amino acids. Germline CDR1 and CDR2: MNHNY and SVGAGI (reference sequence). The V gene end was trimmed by 4 bases and the J gene end by 9 bases; junction bases not matched to a gene: 11. CDR3 nucleotides: TGTGCCAGCAGTTCATTCGGGCAGGGGGCTGTTTCACCCCTCCACTTT. Translated: CASSSFGQGAVSPLHF.

This rearrangement joins TRBV10-2 to TRBJ2-1; TRBD1 matches at 7 bases. This CDR3 has 14 amino acids. Per the germline V gene, CDR1 is WSHSY and CDR2 is SAAADI. Losses at the gene ends were 6 bases for V and 3 bases for J; bases not matched to a gene: 5. CDR3 protein: CASSPDRFYNEQFF. The CDR3 region has the DNA TGCGCCAGCAGCCCGGACAGGTTCTACAATGAGCAGTTCTTC.

The chain is built from TRBV7-2 and TRBJ1-1; D gene uncertain. V lost 5 bases and J lost 1, with 11 bases in between. This CDR3 is built from 14 residues. The germline V gene has CDR1 SGHTA and CDR2 FQGNSA. CDR3 region: CASSPRAENTEAFF. The CDR3 nucleotides are TGTGCCAGCAGCCCCCGGGCGGAGAACACTGAAGCTTTCTTT. The full variable domain, its missing parts supplied by reference TRBV7-2 and TRBJ1-1, is GAGVSQSPSNKVTEKGKDVELRCDPISGHTALYWYRQSLGQGLEFLIYFQGNSAPDKSGLPSDRFSAERTGGSVSTLTIQRTQQEDSAVYLCASSPRAENTEAFFGQGTRLTVV.

The rearrangement links TRBV7-9 to TRBJ2-3; 11 positions match TRBD2. The CDR3 is 15 amino acids. The J segment lost 4 bases and the V segment lost 7 bases, leaving 7 bases of the junction unmatched. CDR1 is SEHNR, CDR2 FQNEAQ, per germline (reference sequence). The CDR3 sequence is CASILLAGVPDTQYF. Written as DNA, the CDR3 is TGTGCCAGCATCCTACTAGCGGGAGTACCAGATACGCAGTATTTT.

The chain uses TRBV6-6 and TRBJ2-3; TRBD2 agrees at 10 bases. V trimming: 8 bases; J trimming: 3 bases; junction bases outside the gene matches: 23. This CDR3 has 20 amino acids. Germline V gives CDR1 MNHNY, CDR2 SVGAGI (reference sequence). CDR3 sequence: CASGPAGRAGGRVGTDTQYF. The CDR3 region has the DNA TGTGCCAGCGGTCCGGCCGGTCGAGCGGGGGGGCGAGTTGGGACAGATACGCAGTATTTT.